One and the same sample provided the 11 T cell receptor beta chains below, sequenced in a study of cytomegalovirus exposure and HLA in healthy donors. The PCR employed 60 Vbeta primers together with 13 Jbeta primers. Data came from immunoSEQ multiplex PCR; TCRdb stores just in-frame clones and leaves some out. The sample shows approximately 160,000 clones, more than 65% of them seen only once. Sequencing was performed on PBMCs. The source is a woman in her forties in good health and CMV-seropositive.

CDR3 residues: CASSQVSGGTEAFF. The CDR3 nucleotides read TGTGCCAGCAGCCAAGTATCCGGGGGCACTGAAGCTTTCTTT. The chain joins TRBV14 to TRBJ1-1, with D possibly being TRBD1 (5 bases). V lost 1 base and J lost 4, with 10 bases in between. This CDR3 has 14 amino acids. CDR1 is SGHDN, CDR2 FVKESK, per germline.

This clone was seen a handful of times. The CDR3 coding sequence is TGTGCCAGCAGTGGCCTAGCGGGGGGGCCATACACCGGGGAGCTGTTTTTT. Amino acids: CASSGLAGGPYTGELFF. The chain combines TRBV2 with TRBJ2-2, with 12 positions matching TRBD2. Germline V CDR1 and CDR2: SNHLY, FYNNEI. The J segment lost 3 bases and the V segment lost 4 bases, leaving 6 bases of the junction unmatched. The CDR3 has 17 amino acids.

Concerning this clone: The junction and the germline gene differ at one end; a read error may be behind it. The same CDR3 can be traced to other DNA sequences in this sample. CDR3 residues: CASSLDGSAGGNTIYF. Written as DNA, the CDR3 is TGTGCCAGCAGCTTAGACGGATCGGCGGGTGGAAACACCATATACTTT. The chain employs TRBV7-6 and TRBJ1-3; the D is unclear. Per the germline V gene, CDR1 is SGHVS and CDR2 is FNYEAQ. This CDR3 is 16 amino acids long. Full variable domain (outside the CDR3, taken from reference TRBV7-6 and TRBJ1-3): GAGVSQSPRYKVTKRGQDVALRCDPISGHVSLYWYRQALGQGPEFLTYFNYEAQQDKSGLPNDRFSAERPEGSISTLTIQRTEQRDSAMYRCASSLDGSAGGNTIYFGEGSWLTVV.

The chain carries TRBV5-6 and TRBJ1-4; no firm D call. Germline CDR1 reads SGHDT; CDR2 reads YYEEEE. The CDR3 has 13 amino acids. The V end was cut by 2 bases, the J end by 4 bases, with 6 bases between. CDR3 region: CASSLALNEKLFF. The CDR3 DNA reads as TGTGCCAGCAGCTTAGCACTTAATGAAAAACTGTTTTTT.

This chain's CDR3 is CASSLVGLANTGELFF. The CDR3 DNA reads TGCGCCAGCAGCTTGGTGGGGCTAGCGAACACCGGGGAGCTGTTTTTT. This chain links TRBV5-1 with TRBJ2-2, with D possibly TRBD1 on 5 matching bases. CDR1 is SGHRS and CDR2 is YFSETQ in the germline V gene. Trimming stripped 0 bases from V and 0 bases from J, with 9 bases between. The CDR3 length is 16 residues.

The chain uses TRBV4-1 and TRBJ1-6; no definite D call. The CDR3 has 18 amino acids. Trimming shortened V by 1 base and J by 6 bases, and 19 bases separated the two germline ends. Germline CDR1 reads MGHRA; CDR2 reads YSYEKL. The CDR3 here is CASSQGIVRGSPNSPLHF. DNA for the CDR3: TGCGCCAGCAGCCAAGGAATTGTCCGGGGTTCCCCTAATTCACCCCTCCACTTT.

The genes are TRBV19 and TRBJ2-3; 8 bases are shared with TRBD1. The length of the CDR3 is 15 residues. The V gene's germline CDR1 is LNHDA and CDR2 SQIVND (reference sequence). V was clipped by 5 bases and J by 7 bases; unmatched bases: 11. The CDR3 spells CASSGGTGGRNTQYF. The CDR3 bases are TGTGCCAGTAGTGGGGGAACAGGGGGGAGGAATACGCAGTATTTT.

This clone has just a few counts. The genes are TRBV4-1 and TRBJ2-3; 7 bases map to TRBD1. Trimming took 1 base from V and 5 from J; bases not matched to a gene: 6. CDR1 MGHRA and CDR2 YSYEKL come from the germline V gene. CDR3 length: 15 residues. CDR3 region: CASSQVTGVEDTQYF. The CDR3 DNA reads TGCGCCAGCAGCCAAGTTACAGGGGTCGAAGATACGCAGTATTTT.

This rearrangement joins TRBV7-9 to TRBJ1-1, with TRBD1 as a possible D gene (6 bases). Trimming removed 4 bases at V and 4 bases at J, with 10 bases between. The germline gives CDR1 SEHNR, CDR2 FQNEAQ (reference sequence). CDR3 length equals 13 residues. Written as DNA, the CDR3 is TGTGCCAGCAGCTACGGGACACCCACTGAAGCTTTCTTT. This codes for CASSYGTPTEAFF.

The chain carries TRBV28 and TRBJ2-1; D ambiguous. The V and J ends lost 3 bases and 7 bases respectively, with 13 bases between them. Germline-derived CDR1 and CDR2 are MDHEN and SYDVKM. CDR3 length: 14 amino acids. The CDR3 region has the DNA TGTGCCAGCAGTTTGTTTCGTGTAGCAAATGAGCAGTTCTTC. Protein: CASSLFRVANEQFF.

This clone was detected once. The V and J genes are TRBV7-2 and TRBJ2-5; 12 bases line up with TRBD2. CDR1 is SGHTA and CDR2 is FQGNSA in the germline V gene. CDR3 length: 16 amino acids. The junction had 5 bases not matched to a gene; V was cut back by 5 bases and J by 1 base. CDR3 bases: TGTGCCAGCAGCCCATCGACTAGCGGGGGCCAAGAGACCCAGTACTTC. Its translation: CASSPSTSGGQETQYF.